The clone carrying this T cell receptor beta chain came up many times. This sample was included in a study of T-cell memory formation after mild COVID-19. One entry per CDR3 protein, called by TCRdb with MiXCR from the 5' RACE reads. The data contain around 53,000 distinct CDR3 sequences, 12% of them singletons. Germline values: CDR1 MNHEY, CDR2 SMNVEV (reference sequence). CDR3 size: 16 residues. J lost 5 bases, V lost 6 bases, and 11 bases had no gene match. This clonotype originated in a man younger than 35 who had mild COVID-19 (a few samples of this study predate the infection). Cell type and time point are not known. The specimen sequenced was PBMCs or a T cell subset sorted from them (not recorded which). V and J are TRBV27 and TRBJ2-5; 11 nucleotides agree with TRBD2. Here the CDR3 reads CASRTYSGGARETQYF. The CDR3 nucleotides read TGTGCCAGCAGGACCTATAGCGGGGGGGCCCGGGAGACCCAGTACTTC.